A selection of T cell receptor beta chains follows, all from one sample in a study of cytomegalovirus exposure and HLA in healthy donors. The data were produced by immunoSEQ multiplex PCR, yet TCRdb's version contains in-frame clones alone and is incomplete. Of 72,000 or so clones listed, approximately 60% are singletons. The sequencing sample was made of PBMCs. Receptors originate from a woman between 45 and 60 years old in good health and CMV-seronegative. Each CDR3 is given with its conserved first and last residue. A D gene is named only where the DNA matches it firmly. The size entry is marked missing in some rows and otherwise reads once, few, many or a size class.

v_call: TRBV5-1; d_call: .; j_call: TRBJ2-1; clone_size: .; cdr3_aa: CASSPGFSQGIEQFF; cdr3_nt: TGCGCCAGTAGTCCCGGGTTTTCCCAAGGCATTGAGCAGTTCTTC
v_call: TRBV25-1; d_call: .; j_call: TRBJ1-4; clone_size: .; cdr3_aa: CASSEPGNNEKLFF; cdr3_nt: TGTGCCAGCAGTGAACCAGGAAACAATGAAAAACTGTTTTTT
v_call: TRBV6-5; d_call: TRBD1; j_call: TRBJ2-7; clone_size: .; cdr3_aa: CASRITGTGNYEQYF; cdr3_nt: TGTGCCAGCAGAATTACCGGGACAGGGAACTACGAGCAGTACTTC
v_call: TRBV2; d_call: .; j_call: TRBJ2-2; clone_size: .; cdr3_aa: CASGGGGRANTGELFF; cdr3_nt: TGTGCCAGCGGAGGCGGGGGCCGAGCGAACACCGGGGAGCTGTTTTTT
v_call: TRBV30; d_call: .; j_call: TRBJ1-5; clone_size: few; cdr3_aa: CAWSGQIDQPQHF; cdr3_nt: TGTGCCTGGAGTGGACAGATCGATCAGCCCCAGCATTTT
v_call: TRBV28; d_call: .; j_call: TRBJ1-5; clone_size: few; cdr3_aa: CASSYGDSNQPQHF; cdr3_nt: TGTGCCAGCAGTTACGGAGACAGCAATCAGCCCCAGCATTTT
v_call: TRBV11-2; d_call: .; j_call: TRBJ2-7; clone_size: .; cdr3_aa: CASSFGQGVYEQYF; cdr3_nt: TGTGCCAGCAGCTTTGGGCAGGGTGTCTACGAGCAGTACTTC
v_call: TRBV28; d_call: .; j_call: TRBJ1-5; clone_size: .; cdr3_aa: CASSSYSESQPQHF; cdr3_nt: TGTGCCAGCAGTTCGTATTCAGAAAGTCAGCCCCAGCATTTT
v_call: TRBV10-3; d_call: TRBD2; j_call: TRBJ2-3; clone_size: .; cdr3_aa: CAISEYSGGPADTQYF; cdr3_nt: TGTGCCATCAGTGAGTACTCGGGAGGGCCAGCAGATACGCAGTATTTT
v_call: TRBV29-1; d_call: .; j_call: TRBJ1-2; clone_size: .; cdr3_aa: CSVEGGGWYGYTF; cdr3_nt: TGCAGCGTTGAAGGAGGGGGTTGGTATGGCTACACCTTC
v_call: TRBV15; d_call: .; j_call: TRBJ1-3; clone_size: .; cdr3_aa: CATSRADSSGNTIYF; cdr3_nt: TGTGCCACCAGCAGAGCGGACAGCTCTGGAAACACCATATATTTT